These 18 T cell receptor beta chains came from one sample sequenced in a study of OX40 agonist ivuxolimab in advanced cancers. Libraries were prepared through the immunoSEQ multiplex PCR assay. The clones in this table, taken by TCRdb from immuneACCESS, are in-frame only. Not every clone is retained; where verified, under half of the shortfall comes from an unresolved V gene, and the cause of the rest is unknown. The sample data list about 88,000 clones, and 75% to 90% of these were observed just once. The ten largest make up 0.2% to 0.25% of the sample. The sample consisted of CD4+ or CD8+ T cells sorted from blood, taken in a trial of the OX40 agonist ivuxolimab. All receptors derive from an adult with an advanced solid tumor such as melanoma, head and neck, liver or kidney cancer.

This chain links TRBV15 with TRBJ1-6, with D unresolved. Germline CDR1 is LNHNV and CDR2 is YYDKDF (reference sequence). This CDR3 has 17 residues. V lost 0 bases and J 7 bases, leaving 16 bases between the germline ends. The DNA of the CDR3 is TGTGCCACCAGCAGAGATCCCCCGCCGCTAGGGAATTCACCCCTCCACTTT. Protein: CATSRDPPPLGNSPLHF.

The chain is built from TRBV28 and TRBJ2-5; D is uncertain. V lost 3 bases and J 1 base, leaving 12 bases between the germline ends. The CDR3 sequence is 15 residues long. From germline, CDR1 is MDHEN and CDR2 SYDVKM. In DNA form, the CDR3 reads TGTGCCAGCAGTTTCCTCAACGGGCTCCAAGAGACCCAGTACTTC. Amino acids: CASSFLNGLQETQYF.

The chain recombines TRBV7-9 with TRBJ2-3; tentatively, D is TRBD1 (5 bases). The V and J ends lost 0 bases and 8 bases respectively, with 12 bases between them. The CDR3 covers 14 residues. In germline, CDR1 is SEHNR, CDR2 FQNEAQ (reference sequence). CDR3 amino acids: CASSLADPGSTQYF. CDR3 sequence (DNA): TGTGCCAGCAGCTTAGCGGATCCAGGGTCTACGCAGTATTTT.

The chain carries TRBV11-2 and TRBJ2-3; 11 nucleotides match TRBD2. V dropped 3 bases and J dropped 4; count of bases not matched to a gene: 6. Germline CDR1 and CDR2: SGHAT and FQNNGV. This CDR3 comprises 16 residues. The CDR3 region is CASSFRSGLAADTQYF. The CDR3 DNA reads as TGTGCCAGCAGCTTCCGCTCGGGACTAGCGGCAGATACGCAGTATTTT.

This chain uses TRBV28 with TRBJ1-6; 8 bases align to TRBD1. CDR1 MDHEN and CDR2 SYDVKM come from the germline V gene. The J segment lost 8 bases and the V segment lost 6 bases, leaving 6 bases of the junction unmatched. This CDR3 is built from 14 residues. The CDR3 here is CASSRTGRDSPLHF. The CDR3 DNA sequence: TGTGCCAGCAGCCGGACAGGGAGGGATTCACCCCTCCACTTT.

The V and J genes are TRBV2 and TRBJ1-5; D call uncertain. Deletions cut 7 bases from V and 1 base from J, with 14 bases between. The CDR3 covers 15 residues. Germline CDR1 is SNHLY and CDR2 is FYNNEI. The CDR3 bases are TGTGCCAGCACCCTCGGGGAAGGGAGCAATCAGCCCCAGCATTTT. Residues: CASTLGEGSNQPQHF.

This rearrangement joins TRBV7-2 to TRBJ2-7; D is unresolved. CDR3 size: 12 residues. V was pared by 5 bases and J by 3 bases, with 8 bases between. Germline-derived CDR1 and CDR2 are SGHTA and FQGNSA. CDR3 bases: TGTGCCAGCAGCCCCAATTTCTACGAGCAGTACTTC. Encoded protein: CASSPNFYEQYF.

This clone has just a few counts. The chain is built from TRBV10-2 and TRBJ1-3; D perhaps matches TRBD1 (5 bases). Germline values: CDR1 WSHSY, CDR2 SAAADI. The germline V and J ends were trimmed by 7 bases and 0 bases, with 25 bases remaining between them. CDR3 length: 19 amino acids. CDR3: CASNRLGVRDSASGNTIYF. The CDR3 region has the DNA TGCGCCAGCAATAGGCTGGGTGTTCGAGACAGCGCCTCTGGAAACACCATATATTTT.

This sequence joins TRBV5-4 and TRBJ2-7; unclear D gene. The length of the CDR3 is 13 residues. Germline values: CDR1 SGHNT, CDR2 YYREEE (reference sequence). Trimming removed 3 bases from V and 3 bases from J, with 10 bases in between. CDR3 residues: CASSSDPDYEQYV. In nucleotides, the CDR3 is TGTGCCAGCAGCTCTGACCCCGACTACGAGCAGTACGTC.

This chain connects TRBV10-3 to TRBJ2-2, with TRBD1 matching 8 bases. The germline V gene encodes CDR1 ENHRY and CDR2 SYGVKD. This CDR3 region has 14 residues. J gave up 2 bases and V 6 bases, and 2 bases lay outside the gene matches. CDR3 sequence (DNA): TGTGCCATCAGCGGGACAGGCAACACCGGGGAGCTGTTTTTT. Amino acid sequence: CAISGTGNTGELFF.

The chain joins TRBV15 to TRBJ2-3, with D perhaps matching TRBD2 (6 bases). Trimming cost V 6 bases and J 2 bases, with 18 bases left between them. Germline V lookup: CDR1 LNHNV, CDR2 YYDKDF (reference sequence). This CDR3 spans 16 amino acids. The CDR3 DNA reads TGTGCCACCAGTCTCGGTTCGGCGGGGTCCACAGATACGCAGTATTTT. As protein: CATSLGSAGSTDTQYF. Combining the CDR3 with reference TRBV15 and TRBJ2-3 gives the whole variable domain DAMVIQNPRYQVTQFGKPVTLSCSQTLNHNVMYWYQQKSSQAPKLLFHYYDKDFNNEADTPDNFQSRRPNTSFCFLDIRSPGLGDTAMYLCATSLGSAGSTDTQYFGPGTRLTVL.

This chain joins TRBV27 and TRBJ1-2; 7 bases fit TRBD1. The ends lost 6 bases at V and 2 bases at J; junction bases unmatched: 3. CDR3 length: 13 residues. Germline V lookup: CDR1 MNHEY, CDR2 SMNVEV (reference sequence). CDR3: CASRETGNYGYTF. The CDR3 nucleotides are TGTGCCAGCAGAGAGACAGGGAACTATGGCTACACCTTC.

The rearrangement uses TRBV7-2 and TRBJ1-3; unclear D gene. CDR1 SGHTA and CDR2 FQGNSA come from the germline V gene. The V end was cut by 4 bases, the J end by 3 bases, with 22 bases between. The CDR3 is 18 amino acids. The CDR3 here is CASSSAPPGNPRGNTIYF. CDR3 sequence (DNA): TGTGCCAGCAGCTCCGCTCCTCCAGGAAATCCTCGTGGAAACACCATATATTTT. Full variable domain (outside the CDR3, taken from reference TRBV7-2 and TRBJ1-3): GAGVSQSPSNKVTEKGKDVELRCDPISGHTALYWYRQSLGQGLEFLIYFQGNSAPDKSGLPSDRFSAERTGGSVSTLTIQRTQQEDSAVYLCASSSAPPGNPRGNTIYFGEGSWLTVV.

V and J are TRBV6-6 and TRBJ1-1, with TRBD1 identical over 11 bases. The CDR3 is made up of 16 amino acids. Trimming cost V 6 bases and J 5 bases; bases outside gene matches: 11. Germline V CDR1 and CDR2: MNHNY, SVGAGI (reference sequence). CDR3 protein: CASSLGTGGKGTEAFF. The CDR3 DNA sequence: TGTGCCAGCAGCCTCGGGACAGGGGGGAAGGGAACTGAAGCTTTCTTT.

The chain uses TRBV6-1 and TRBJ2-2, with D unresolved. V was cut by 0 bases and J by 6 bases, with 5 bases left in between. CDR1 is MNHNS, CDR2 SASEGT, per germline. This CDR3 spans 13 amino acids. The CDR3 nucleotides read TGTGCCAGCAGTGAAGCAGGAGCCGGGGAGCTGTTTTTT. This encodes CASSEAGAGELFF.

The genes are TRBV15 and TRBJ1-2; 9 nucleotides match TRBD1. CDR1 is LNHNV and CDR2 is YYDKDF in the germline V gene (reference sequence). The CDR3 has 13 amino acids. Trimming cost V 1 base and J 7 bases; bases outside gene matches: 1. The CDR3 protein is CATSRGTGVGYTF. As DNA, the CDR3 is TGTGCCACCAGCAGAGGGACAGGGGTTGGCTACACCTTC.

The gene calls are TRBV5-8 and TRBJ2-1; D is unresolved. The CDR3 is 14 amino acids. V was clipped by 4 bases and J by 6 bases, with 14 bases between them. The germline V gene encodes CDR1 SGHTS and CDR2 YDEGEE. CDR3 loop: CASSPLRPSNEQFF. Here the CDR3 DNA reads TGTGCCAGCAGCCCACTGAGGCCCTCCAATGAGCAGTTCTTC.

The chain recombines TRBV28 with TRBJ1-2; 7 positions agree with TRBD1. The trim removed 2 bases at V and 7 bases at J, leaving 7 bases unmatched. Germline lookup yields CDR1 MDHEN and CDR2 SYDVKM. The CDR3 sequence is 14 residues long. The CDR3 region has the DNA TGTGCCAGCAGTTTAGTCCAGGGGGGAGTTGGCTACACCTTC. It yields the protein CASSLVQGGVGYTF.